This T cell receptor (beta chain) was sequenced during a study of T cells in Graves' hyperthyroidism and ophthalmopathy. Study-level points and caveats: The model predicted ophthalmopathy a median around six months before onset. Blood shared most expanded thyroid clonotypes above 0.001.

The PBMCs were sourced from fresh peripheral blood (around 10 ml). The V and J ends lost 4 bases and 14 bases respectively, with 18 bases between them. The length of the CDR3 is 13 residues. Germline loops: CDR1 MNHEY, CDR2 SVGEGT. Concerning this clonotype: Its antigen is not known.

The TCR beta CDR3 regions underwent amplification using RNA transcripts as the source. The study used the HTBI primer set for a first-round RT-PCR of the TCR CDR3. TCRdb recomputed calls from the multiplex PCR reads with MiXCR, one row per CDR3 protein. The table includes about 290,000 distinct CDR3 sequences, 10% to 15% detected once. This rearrangement joins TRBV6-2 or TRBV6-3 to TRBJ2-1, with D perhaps TRBD1 (6 bases). The clonotype comes from a woman in her twenties or thirties with Graves' hyperthyroidism that later progressed to Graves' ophthalmopathy. Sequenced material: blood. The chain's CDR3 is CASSSLDRPSEFF. Written as DNA, the CDR3 is TGTGCCAGCAGTTCACTGGACAGACCATCGGAGTTCTTC.